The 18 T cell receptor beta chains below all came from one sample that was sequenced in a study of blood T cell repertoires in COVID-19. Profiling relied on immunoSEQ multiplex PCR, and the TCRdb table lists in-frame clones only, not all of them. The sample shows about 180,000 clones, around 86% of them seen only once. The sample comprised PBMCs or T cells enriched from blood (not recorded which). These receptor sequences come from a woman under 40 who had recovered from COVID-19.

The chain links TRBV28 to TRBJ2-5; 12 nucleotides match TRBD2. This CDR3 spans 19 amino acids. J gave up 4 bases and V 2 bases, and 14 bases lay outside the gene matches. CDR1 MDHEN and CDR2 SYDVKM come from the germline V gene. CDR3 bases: TGTGCCAGCAGTTTAAGCGTCTTTCTAGCGGGAGGGCCGGGAGAGACCCAGTACTTC. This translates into CASSLSVFLAGGPGETQYF. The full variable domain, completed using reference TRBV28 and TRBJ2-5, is DVKVTQSSRYLVKRTGEKVFLECVQDMDHENMFWYRQDPGLGLRLIYFSYDVKMKEKGDIPEGYSVSREKKERFSLILESASTNQTSMYLCASSLSVFLAGGPGETQYFGPGTRLLVL.

The CDR3 is CASSLEEATQYF. The CDR3 region has the DNA TGTGCCAGCAGCTTGGAAGAAGCTACGCAGTATTTT. The V and J genes are TRBV5-6 and TRBJ2-3; D uncertain. Germline assignment: CDR1 SGHDT and CDR2 YYEEEE. The V end was cut by 0 bases, the J end by 8 bases, with 7 bases between. This CDR3 has 12 residues.

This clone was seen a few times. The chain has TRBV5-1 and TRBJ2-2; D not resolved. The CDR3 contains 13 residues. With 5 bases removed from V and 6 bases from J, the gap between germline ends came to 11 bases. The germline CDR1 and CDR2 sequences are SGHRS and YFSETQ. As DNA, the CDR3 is TGCGCCAGCAGTCTCACTACCGCCGGGGAGCTGTTTTTT. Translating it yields CASSLTTAGELFF.

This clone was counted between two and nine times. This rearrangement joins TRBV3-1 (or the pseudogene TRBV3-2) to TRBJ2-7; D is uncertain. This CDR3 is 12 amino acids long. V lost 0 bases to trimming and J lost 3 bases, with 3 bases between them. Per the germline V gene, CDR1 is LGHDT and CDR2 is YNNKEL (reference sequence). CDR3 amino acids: CASSQDNYEQYF. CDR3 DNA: TGTGCCAGCAGCCAAGATAACTACGAGCAGTACTTC.

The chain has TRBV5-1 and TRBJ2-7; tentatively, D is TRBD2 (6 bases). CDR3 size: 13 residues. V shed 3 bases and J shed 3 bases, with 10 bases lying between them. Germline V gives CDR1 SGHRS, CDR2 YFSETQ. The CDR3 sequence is CASSSGTDYEQYF. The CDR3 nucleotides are TGCGCCAGCAGCTCTGGGACTGACTACGAGCAGTACTTC.

CDR3 sequence reads: CASVHRGRKTQYF. The CDR3, as DNA: TGTGCCAGCGTACACAGGGGGAGGAAGACCCAGTACTTC. The chain combines TRBV2 with TRBJ2-5, with 8 positions matching TRBD1. The germline gives CDR1 SNHLY, CDR2 FYNNEI. Trimming removed 8 bases from V and 6 bases from J; junction bases left unmatched: 8. This CDR3 region has 13 residues.

CDR3 protein: CSVYYLRTGEGYYEQYF. The DNA of the CDR3 is TGCAGCGTCTATTACCTCCGGACAGGGGAGGGGTACTACGAGCAGTACTTC. This sequence joins TRBV29-1 and TRBJ2-7; TRBD1 matches at 9 bases. Trimming at V came to 6 bases and at J to 3 bases, leaving 18 bases not matched to a gene. Germline values: CDR1 SQVTM, CDR2 ANQGSEA. The CDR3 consists of 17 residues.

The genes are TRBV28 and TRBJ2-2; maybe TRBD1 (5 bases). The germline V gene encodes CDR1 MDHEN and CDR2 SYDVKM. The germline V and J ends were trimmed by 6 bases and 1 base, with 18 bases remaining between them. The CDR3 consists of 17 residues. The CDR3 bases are TGTGCCAGCAGCCCAAACGTGTGGGGCGAGAACACCGGGGAGCTGTTTTTT. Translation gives CASSPNVWGENTGELFF.

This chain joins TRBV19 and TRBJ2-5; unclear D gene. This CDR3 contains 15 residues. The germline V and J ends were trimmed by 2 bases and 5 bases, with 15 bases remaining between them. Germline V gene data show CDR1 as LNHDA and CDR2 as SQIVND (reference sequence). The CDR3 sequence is CASSITPLVLETQYF. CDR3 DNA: TGTGCCAGTAGTATAACACCCTTGGTATTGGAGACCCAGTACTTC. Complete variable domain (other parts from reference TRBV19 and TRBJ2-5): DGGITQSPKYLFRKEGQNVTLSCEQNLNHDAMYWYRQDPGQGLRLIYYSQIVNDFQKGDIAEGYSVSREKKESFPLTVTSAQKNPTAFYLCASSITPLVLETQYFGPGTRLLVL.

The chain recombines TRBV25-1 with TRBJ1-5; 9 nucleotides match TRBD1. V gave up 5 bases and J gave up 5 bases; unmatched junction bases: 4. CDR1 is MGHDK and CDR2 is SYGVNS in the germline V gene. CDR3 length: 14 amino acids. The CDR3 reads CASSPRDRDQPQHF. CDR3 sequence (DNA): TGTGCCAGCAGTCCCCGGGACAGGGATCAGCCCCAGCATTTT.

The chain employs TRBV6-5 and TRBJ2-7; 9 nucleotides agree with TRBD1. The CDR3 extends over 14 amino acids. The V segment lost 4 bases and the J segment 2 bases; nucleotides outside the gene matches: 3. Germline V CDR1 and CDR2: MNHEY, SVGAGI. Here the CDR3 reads CASSSQGATYEQYF. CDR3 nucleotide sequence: TGTGCCAGCAGTTCACAGGGGGCCACCTACGAGCAGTACTTC.

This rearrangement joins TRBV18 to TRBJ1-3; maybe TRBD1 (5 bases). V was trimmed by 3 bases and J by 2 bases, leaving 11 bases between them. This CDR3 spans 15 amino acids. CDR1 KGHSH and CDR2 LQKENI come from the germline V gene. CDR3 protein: CASSPDSNPGNTIYF. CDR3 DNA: TGTGCCAGCTCACCTGACAGCAACCCTGGAAACACCATATATTTT.

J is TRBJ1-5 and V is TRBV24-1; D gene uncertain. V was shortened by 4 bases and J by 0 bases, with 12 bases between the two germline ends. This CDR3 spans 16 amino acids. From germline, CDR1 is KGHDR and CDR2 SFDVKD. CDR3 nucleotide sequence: TGTGCCACCAGTGAATCGGGGTCGCCTAGCAATCAGCCCCAGCATTTT. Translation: CATSESGSPSNQPQHF.

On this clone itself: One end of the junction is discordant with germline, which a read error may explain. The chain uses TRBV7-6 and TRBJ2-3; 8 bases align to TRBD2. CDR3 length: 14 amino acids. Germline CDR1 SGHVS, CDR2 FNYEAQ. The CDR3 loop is CASSSRTSRDTQYF. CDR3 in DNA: TGTGCCAGCAGCTCCAGGACTAGCAGAGATACGCAGTATTTT.

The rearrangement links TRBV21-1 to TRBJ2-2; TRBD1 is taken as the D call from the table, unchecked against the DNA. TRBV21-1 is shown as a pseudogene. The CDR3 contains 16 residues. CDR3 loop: CASSCRGGQNTGELFF. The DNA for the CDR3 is TGTGCCAGCAGCTGCCGTGGGGGACAGAACACCGGGGAGCTGTTTTTT.

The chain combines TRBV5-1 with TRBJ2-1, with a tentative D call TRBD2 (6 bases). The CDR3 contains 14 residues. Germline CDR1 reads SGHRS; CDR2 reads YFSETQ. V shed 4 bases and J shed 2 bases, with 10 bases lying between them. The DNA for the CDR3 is TGCGCCAGCAGCGCGGGACTCGCCTACAATGAGCAGTTCTTC. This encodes CASSAGLAYNEQFF. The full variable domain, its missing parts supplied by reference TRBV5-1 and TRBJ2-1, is KAGVTQTPRYLIKTRGQQVTLSCSPISGHRSVSWYQQTPGQGLQFLFEYFSETQRNKGNFPGRFSGRQFSNSRSEMNVSTLELGDSALYLCASSAGLAYNEQFFGPGTRLTVL.

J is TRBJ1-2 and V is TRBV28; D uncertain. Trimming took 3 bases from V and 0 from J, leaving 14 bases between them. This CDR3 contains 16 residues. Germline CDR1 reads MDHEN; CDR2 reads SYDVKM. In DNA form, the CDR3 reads TGTGCCAGCAGTTTTCTTCTAGGCAGTACTAACTATGGCTACACCTTC. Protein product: CASSFLLGSTNYGYTF.

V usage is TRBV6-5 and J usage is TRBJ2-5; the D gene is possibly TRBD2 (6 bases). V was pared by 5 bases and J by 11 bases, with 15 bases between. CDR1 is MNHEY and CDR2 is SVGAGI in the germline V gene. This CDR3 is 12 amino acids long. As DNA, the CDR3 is TGTGCCAGCAGTACGCCTCAAGGGACTCAGTACTTC. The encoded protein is CASSTPQGTQYF.